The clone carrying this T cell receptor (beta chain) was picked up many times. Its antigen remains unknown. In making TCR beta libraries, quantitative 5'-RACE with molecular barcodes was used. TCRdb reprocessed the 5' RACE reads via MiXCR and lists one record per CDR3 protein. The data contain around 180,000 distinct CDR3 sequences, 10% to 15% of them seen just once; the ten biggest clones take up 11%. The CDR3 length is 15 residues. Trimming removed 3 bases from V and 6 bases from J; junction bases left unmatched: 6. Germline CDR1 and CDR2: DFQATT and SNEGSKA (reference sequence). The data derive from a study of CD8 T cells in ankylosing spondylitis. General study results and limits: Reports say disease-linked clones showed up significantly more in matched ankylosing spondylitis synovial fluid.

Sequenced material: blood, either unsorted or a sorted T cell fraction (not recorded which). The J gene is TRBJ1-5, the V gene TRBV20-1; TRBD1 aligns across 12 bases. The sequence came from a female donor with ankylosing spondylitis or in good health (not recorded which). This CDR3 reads CSASLGTGGTQPQHF. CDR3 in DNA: TGCAGTGCTAGCCTCGGGACAGGGGGCACTCAGCCCCAGCATTTT.